These 19 T cell receptor beta chains share one sample of origin, sequenced in a study of HIV-infected patients and healthy controls. All unsorted peripheral T cells were captured because whole blood was used without fractionation. About 450 ng RNA was reverse transcribed with alpha and beta constant-region primers. Alpha and beta chain libraries were made separately by chain-specific third strand synthesis with multiplexing indices. TCRdb reprocessed the 5' RACE reads with MiXCR, giving one entry per CDR3 protein. The sample lists approximately 25,000 distinct CDR3 sequences, under 9.5% seen once, with around 4.1% in the top ten. Sequencing was performed on blood. The receptors originated from an adult in good health.

This clonotype was counted at least ten times. The chain joins TRBV4-3 to TRBJ1-3; D unresolved. This CDR3 is 13 amino acids long. Germline V gene data show CDR1 as LGHNA and CDR2 as YSLEER. Trimming took 0 bases from V and 0 from J, leaving 0 bases between them. The DNA for the CDR3 is TGCGCCAGCAGCCAAGACTCTGGAAACACCATATATTTT. Its translation is CASSQDSGNTIYF.

This clonotype was seen repeatedly, ten times or more. The conserved closing phenylalanine or tryptophan is absent in this CDR3, likely reflecting a read error. The DNA is left out, because the CDR3 cannot be placed on it with certainty; the CDR3 is given as TCRdb lists it. V and J are TRBV11-1 and TRBJ1-1; TRBD1 is taken as the D call from the table, unchecked against the DNA. CDR1 and CDR2 (germline): SGHAT, FQDESV (reference sequence). The CDR3 spans 12 amino acids, including both terminal residues. The CDR3: CASSLSRDSPRY.

The gene calls are TRBV14 and TRBJ1-1, with a possible D match to TRBD1 (5 bases). Trimming removed 3 bases at V and 6 bases at J, with 17 bases between. Germline assignment: CDR1 SGHDN and CDR2 FVKESK. This CDR3 is built from 15 residues. The CDR3 DNA reads TGTGCCAGCAGCCAGAGGGCAGGGCCGGGGGCTGAAGCTTTCTTT. This translates into CASSQRAGPGAEAFF. The full variable domain, its missing parts supplied by reference TRBV14 and TRBJ1-1, is EAGVTQFPSHSVIEKGQTVTLRCDPISGHDNLYWYRRVMGKEIKFLLHFVKESKQDESGMPNNRFLAERTGGTYSTLKVQPAELEDSGVYFCASSQRAGPGAEAFFGQGTRLTVV.

In its sample, this clonotype was seen many times. The DNA of the CDR3 is TGCAGTGCCTCAATCAGTGGACCGATGAACACTGAAGCTTTCTTT. Translated, it gives CSASISGPMNTEAFF. The V call is TRBV20-1, the J call TRBJ1-1; D call uncertain. The CDR3 is made up of 15 amino acids. V gave up 6 bases and J gave up 0 bases, with 17 bases separating them. Germline CDR1 DFQATT, CDR2 SNEGSKA (reference sequence).

This clonotype was counted a few times. The V call is TRBV30, the J call TRBJ2-2, with 7 bases matching TRBD1. Germline V gene sequence: CDR1 GTSNPN, CDR2 SVGIG (reference sequence). V lost 4 bases, J lost 5 bases, and 4 bases stayed unmatched. This CDR3 has 13 residues. As DNA, the CDR3 is TGTGCCTGGAACCTACAGGGGACCGGGGAGCTGTTTTTT. This encodes CAWNLQGTGELFF.

This clonotype was found many times. This chain uses TRBV28 with TRBJ1-1; TRBD1 matches 9 bases. The CDR3 runs 14 residues. V shed 5 bases, J shed 4 bases, and the junction held 5 bases outside the gene matches. Germline lookup yields CDR1 MDHEN and CDR2 SYDVKM. The CDR3 reads CASSQQGAGTEAFF. The DNA of the CDR3 is TGTGCCAGCAGTCAACAGGGGGCAGGCACTGAAGCTTTCTTT.

This clonotype was seen many times. The genes are TRBV11-2 and TRBJ2-4; the D is unclear. Trimming took 4 bases from V and 9 from J, leaving 22 bases between them. Germline loops: CDR1 SGHAT, CDR2 FQNNGV. The CDR3 runs to 16 residues. The CDR3 protein is CASSSLKSDRSSIQYF. CDR3 DNA: TGTGCCAGCAGCTCGCTGAAATCGGACCGAAGCAGCATTCAGTACTTC.

The chain joins TRBV20-1 to TRBJ2-5, with no clear D. Trimming pared 7 bases from V and 1 base from J, leaving 7 bases between. This CDR3 is built from 11 residues. Per the germline V gene, CDR1 is DFQATT and CDR2 is SNEGSKA (reference sequence). DNA for the CDR3: TGCAGTGGTACATCCCAAGAGACCCAGTACTTC. It encodes CSGTSQETQYF.

This clonotype was picked up one time. This chain connects TRBV4-2 to TRBJ2-7; possibly TRBD2 for D (5 bases). The CDR3 contains 15 residues. Trimming pared 0 bases from V and 0 bases from J, leaving 9 bases between. Germline-derived CDR1 and CDR2 are LGHNA and YNFKEQ. In nucleotides, the CDR3 is TGTGCCAGCAGCCAAGATGAGGGCAGCTCCTACGAGCAGTACTTC. Translation: CASSQDEGSSYEQYF.

At least ten counts were recorded for this clonotype. The gene calls are TRBV4-3 and TRBJ1-2, with no clear D. Germline values: CDR1 LGHNA, CDR2 YSLEER. Between the trimmed V and J ends, which lost 1 base and 7 bases, there was a span of 7 bases. This CDR3 is 12 amino acids long. CDR3 loop: CASSQVAGGYTF. The CDR3 coding sequence is TGCGCCAGCAGCCAAGTTGCGGGTGGCTACACCTTC.

At least ten counts were recorded for this clonotype. V and J are TRBV18 and TRBJ2-1; possibly TRBD1 for D (6 bases). The CDR3 runs to 13 residues. Germline CDR1 and CDR2: KGHSH and LQKENI. The germline V and J ends were trimmed by 2 bases and 8 bases, with 10 bases remaining between them. In nucleotides, the CDR3 is TGTGCCAGCTCACCAACCCCAGGGGATGAGCAGTTCTTC. Amino acids: CASSPTPGDEQFF.

The sample holds many counts of this clonotype. V gene TRBV6-6 combines with J gene TRBJ1-5; D possibly corresponds to TRBD1 (6 bases). The CDR3 length is 18 residues. Trimming removed 2 bases at V and 4 bases at J, with 21 bases between. Looked up from germline, CDR1 is MNHNY and CDR2 is SVGAGI (reference sequence). In DNA form, the CDR3 reads TGTGCCAGCAGTTACCCATCCGGAGGGGGTCGCCCTAATCAGCCCCAGCATTTT. Translation gives CASSYPSGGGRPNQPQHF.

This clonotype was observed at least ten times. The chain couples TRBV7-2 to TRBJ2-1; D ambiguous. This CDR3 comprises 14 residues. The germline CDR1 and CDR2 sequences are SGHTA and FQGNSA. Between the trimmed V and J ends, which lost 1 base and 5 bases, there was a span of 9 bases. The CDR3 DNA follows: TGTGCCAGCAGCTTAGTCCTATATAACAATGAGCAGTTCTTC. Translated: CASSLVLYNNEQFF.

The chain links TRBV6-5 to TRBJ1-1; D gene ambiguous. The CDR3 length is 11 residues. V was pared by 2 bases and J by 10 bases, with 8 bases between. The V gene's germline CDR1 is MNHEY and CDR2 SVGAGI. CDR3 region: CASSYAYGAFF. CDR3 coding DNA: TGTGCCAGCAGTTACGCGTACGGAGCTTTCTTT.

This clonotype was observed a handful of times. The rearrangement uses TRBV7-9 and TRBJ2-5; TRBD2 might be the D (6 bases). The length of the CDR3 is 15 residues. Trimming shortened V by 3 bases and J by 5 bases, and 16 bases separated the two germline ends. CDR1 and CDR2 from the germline V gene are SEHNR and FQNEAQ (reference sequence). The CDR3 region is CASSFPGRRGETQYF. The CDR3 bases are TGTGCCAGCAGCTTCCCGGGACGTCGGGGGGAGACCCAGTACTTC.

In this sample, this clonotype is medium-sized. The rearrangement uses TRBV19 and TRBJ1-1; D is unresolved. The V and J ends lost 5 bases and 1 base respectively, with 8 bases between them. In germline, CDR1 is LNHDA, CDR2 SQIVND (reference sequence). CDR3 length: 13 residues. DNA of the CDR3: TGTGCCAGTAGTTTAACACGGAACACTGAAGCTTTCTTT. This encodes CASSLTRNTEAFF.

This clonotype was seen at least ten times. The chain has TRBV6-5 and TRBJ1-1; no reliable D call. There are 11 residues in the CDR3. From germline, CDR1 is MNHEY and CDR2 SVGAGI. Trimming shortened V by 7 bases and J by 6 bases, and 9 bases separated the two germline ends. The CDR3 nucleotides are TGTGCCAGCACCCCCGGACCTGAAGCTTTCTTT. Its protein product is CASTPGPEAFF.

This clonotype occurred many times. The CDR3 sequence: CASSLTALYEQYF. The CDR3 DNA sequence: TGTGCCAGCAGTTTAACCGCCCTCTACGAGCAGTACTTC. The genes are TRBV28 and TRBJ2-7, with D unclear. This CDR3 has 13 amino acids. The V end was cut by 2 bases, the J end by 3 bases, with 8 bases between. Germline V CDR1 and CDR2: MDHEN, SYDVKM.

This clonotype has a count of ten or more. The chain employs TRBV5-1 and TRBJ2-3; D uncertain. This CDR3 comprises 13 residues. Between the trimmed V and J ends, which lost 9 bases and 8 bases, there was a span of 19 bases. From germline, CDR1 is SGHRS and CDR2 YFSETQ. The CDR3 here is CANILHSKCTQYF. DNA for the CDR3: TGCGCCAACATCCTACACAGCAAATGTACGCAGTATTTT.